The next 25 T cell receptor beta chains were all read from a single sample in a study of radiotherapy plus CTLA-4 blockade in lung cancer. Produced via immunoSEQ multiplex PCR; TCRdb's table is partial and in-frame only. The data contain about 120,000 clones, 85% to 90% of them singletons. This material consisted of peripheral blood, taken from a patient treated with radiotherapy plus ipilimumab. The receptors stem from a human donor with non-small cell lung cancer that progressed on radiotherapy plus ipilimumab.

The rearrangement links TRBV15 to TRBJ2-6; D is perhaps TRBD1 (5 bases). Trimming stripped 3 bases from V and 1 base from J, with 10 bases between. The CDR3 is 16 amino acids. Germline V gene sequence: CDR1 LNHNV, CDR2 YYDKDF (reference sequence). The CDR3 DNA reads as TGTGCCACCAGCAGGGGGCAAGGGTCTGGGGCCAACGTCCTGACTTTC. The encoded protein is CATSRGQGSGANVLTF.

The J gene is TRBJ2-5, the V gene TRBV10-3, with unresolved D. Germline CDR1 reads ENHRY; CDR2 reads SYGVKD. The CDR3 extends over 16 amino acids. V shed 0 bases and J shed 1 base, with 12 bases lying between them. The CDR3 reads CAISESSAGSQETQYF. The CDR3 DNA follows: TGTGCCATCAGTGAGTCCTCCGCAGGTTCCCAAGAGACCCAGTACTTC.

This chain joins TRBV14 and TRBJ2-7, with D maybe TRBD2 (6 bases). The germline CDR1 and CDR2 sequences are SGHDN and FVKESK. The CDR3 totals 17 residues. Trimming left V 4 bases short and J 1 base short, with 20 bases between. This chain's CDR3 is CASSLSLRSAGSYEQYF. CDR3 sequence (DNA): TGTGCCAGCAGCCTGTCCTTAAGGAGCGCGGGATCCTACGAGCAGTACTTC.

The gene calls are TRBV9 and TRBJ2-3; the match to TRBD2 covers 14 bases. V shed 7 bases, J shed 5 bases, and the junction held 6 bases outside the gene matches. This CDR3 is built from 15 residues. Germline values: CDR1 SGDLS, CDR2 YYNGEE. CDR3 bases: TGTGCCAGCGGGGGACTAGCGGGAGTGGGAGATACGCAGTATTTT. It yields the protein CASGGLAGVGDTQYF.

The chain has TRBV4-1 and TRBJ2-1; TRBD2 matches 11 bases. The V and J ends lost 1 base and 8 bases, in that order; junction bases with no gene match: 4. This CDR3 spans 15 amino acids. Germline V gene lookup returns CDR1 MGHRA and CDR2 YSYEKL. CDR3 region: CASSQGLAGSDEQFF. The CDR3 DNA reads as TGCGCCAGCAGCCAAGGACTAGCGGGATCGGATGAGCAGTTCTTC.

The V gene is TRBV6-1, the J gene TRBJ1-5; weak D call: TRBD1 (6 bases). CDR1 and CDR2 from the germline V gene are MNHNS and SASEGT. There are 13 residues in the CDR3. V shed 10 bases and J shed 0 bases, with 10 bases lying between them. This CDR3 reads CATQGLSNQPQHF. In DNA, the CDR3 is TGTGCCACTCAGGGGCTTAGCAATCAGCCCCAGCATTTT.

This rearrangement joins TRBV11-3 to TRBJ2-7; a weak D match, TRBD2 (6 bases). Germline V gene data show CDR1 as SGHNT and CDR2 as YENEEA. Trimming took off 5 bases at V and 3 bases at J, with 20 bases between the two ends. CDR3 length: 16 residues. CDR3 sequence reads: CASSHRAGIRSYEQYF. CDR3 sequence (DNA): TGTGCCAGCAGCCATAGAGCGGGCATAAGGAGCTACGAGCAGTACTTC.

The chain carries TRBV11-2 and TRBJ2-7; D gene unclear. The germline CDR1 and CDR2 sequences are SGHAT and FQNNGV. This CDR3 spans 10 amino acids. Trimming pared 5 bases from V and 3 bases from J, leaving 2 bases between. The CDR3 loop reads CASSLYEQYF. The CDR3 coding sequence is TGTGCCAGCAGCCTCTACGAGCAGTACTTC.

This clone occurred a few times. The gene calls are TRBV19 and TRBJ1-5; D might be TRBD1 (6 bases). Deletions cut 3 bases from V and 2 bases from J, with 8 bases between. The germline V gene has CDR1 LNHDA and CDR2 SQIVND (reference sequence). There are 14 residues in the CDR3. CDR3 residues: CASSIRQGNQPQHF. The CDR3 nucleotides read TGTGCCAGTAGTATCAGACAGGGCAATCAGCCCCAGCATTTT.

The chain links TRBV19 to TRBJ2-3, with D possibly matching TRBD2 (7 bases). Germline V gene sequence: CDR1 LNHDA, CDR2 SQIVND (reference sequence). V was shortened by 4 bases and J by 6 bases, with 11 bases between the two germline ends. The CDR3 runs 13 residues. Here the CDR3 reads CASSTGGPDTQYF. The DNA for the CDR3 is TGTGCCAGTAGTACCGGGGGGCCGGATACGCAGTATTTT.

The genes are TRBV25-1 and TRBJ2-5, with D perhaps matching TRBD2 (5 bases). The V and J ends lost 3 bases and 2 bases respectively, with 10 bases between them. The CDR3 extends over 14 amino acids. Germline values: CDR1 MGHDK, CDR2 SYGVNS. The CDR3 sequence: CASSDRGRQETQYF. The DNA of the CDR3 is TGTGCCAGCAGTGATAGAGGGAGACAAGAGACCCAGTACTTC.

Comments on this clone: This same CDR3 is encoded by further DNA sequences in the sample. The CDR3 DNA reads TGTGCCAGCAGTTACTCCAGGGGAGCTAACTATGGCTACACCTTC. Encoded protein: CASSYSRGANYGYTF. The gene calls are TRBV6-5 and TRBJ1-2; tentatively, D is TRBD1 (6 bases). CDR3 length: 15 amino acids. CDR1 MNHEY and CDR2 SVGAGI come from the germline V gene. The V end was cut by 0 bases, the J end by 0 bases, with 8 bases between.

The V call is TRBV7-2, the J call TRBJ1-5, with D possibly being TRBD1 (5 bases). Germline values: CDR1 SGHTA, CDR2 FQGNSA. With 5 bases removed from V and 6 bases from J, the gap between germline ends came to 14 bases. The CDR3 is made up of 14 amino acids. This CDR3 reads CASSAVFQGQPQHF. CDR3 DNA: TGTGCCAGCAGCGCGGTTTTCCAGGGTCAGCCCCAGCATTTT.

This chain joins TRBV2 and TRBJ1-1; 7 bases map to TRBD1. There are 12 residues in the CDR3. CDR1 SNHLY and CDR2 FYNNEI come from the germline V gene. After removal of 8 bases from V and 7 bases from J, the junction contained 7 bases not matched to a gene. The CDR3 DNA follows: TGTGCCAGCGACATAGGGGGCATTGAAGCTTTCTTT. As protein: CASDIGGIEAFF.

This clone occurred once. CDR3 sequence: CASSRVLAHYEQYF. CDR3 sequence (DNA): TGTGCCAGCAGTAGGGTACTAGCGCACTACGAGCAGTACTTC. V and J are TRBV2 and TRBJ2-7; 7 nucleotides align to TRBD2. Germline V CDR1 and CDR2: SNHLY, FYNNEI. The V gene end was trimmed by 5 bases and the J gene end by 3 bases; junction bases not matched to a gene: 7. The CDR3 extends over 14 amino acids.

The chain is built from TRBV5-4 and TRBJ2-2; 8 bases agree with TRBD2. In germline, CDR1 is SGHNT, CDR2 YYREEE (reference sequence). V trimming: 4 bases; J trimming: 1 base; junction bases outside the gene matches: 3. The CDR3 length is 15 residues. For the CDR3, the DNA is TGTGCCAGCAGCCCCGGGACTAGGAACACCGGGGAGCTGTTTTTT. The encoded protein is CASSPGTRNTGELFF.

In DNA form, the CDR3 reads TGTGCCAGCTCACCAATCCTAACTAGCGGGGTGCGAGTCAATGAGCAGTTCTTC. Amino acid sequence: CASSPILTSGVRVNEQFF. The chain uses TRBV18 and TRBJ2-1; the match to TRBD2 covers 10 bases. The trim removed 2 bases at V and 6 bases at J, leaving 13 bases unmatched. The germline V gene has CDR1 KGHSH and CDR2 LQKENI. The CDR3 covers 18 residues.

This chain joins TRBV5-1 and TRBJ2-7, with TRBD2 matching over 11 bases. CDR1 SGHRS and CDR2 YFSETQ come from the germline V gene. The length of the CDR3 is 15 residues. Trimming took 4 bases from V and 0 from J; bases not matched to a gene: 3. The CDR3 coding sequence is TGCGCCAGCAGCGAAACTAGCGGGGGCTCCTACGAGCAGTACTTC. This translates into CASSETSGGSYEQYF.

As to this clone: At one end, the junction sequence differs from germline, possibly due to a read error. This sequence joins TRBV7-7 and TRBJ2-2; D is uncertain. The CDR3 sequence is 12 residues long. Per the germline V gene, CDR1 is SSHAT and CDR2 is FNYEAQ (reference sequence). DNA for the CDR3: TGTGCTAGCAGCCAAGCAGCCGGGGAGCTGTTTTTT. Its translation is CASSQAAGELFF.

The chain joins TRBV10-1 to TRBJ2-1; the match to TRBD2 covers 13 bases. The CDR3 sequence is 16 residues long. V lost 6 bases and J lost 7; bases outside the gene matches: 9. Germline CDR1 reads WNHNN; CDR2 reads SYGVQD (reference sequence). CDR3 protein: CASSDGLAGEDNEQFF. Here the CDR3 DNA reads TGCGCCAGCAGCGATGGACTAGCGGGAGAAGATAATGAGCAGTTCTTC.

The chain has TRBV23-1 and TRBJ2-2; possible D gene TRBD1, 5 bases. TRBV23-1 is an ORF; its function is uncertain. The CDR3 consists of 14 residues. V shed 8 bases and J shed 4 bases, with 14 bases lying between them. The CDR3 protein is CASPGMESTGELFF. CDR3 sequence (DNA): TGCGCCAGCCCAGGGATGGAAAGCACCGGGGAGCTGTTTTTT.

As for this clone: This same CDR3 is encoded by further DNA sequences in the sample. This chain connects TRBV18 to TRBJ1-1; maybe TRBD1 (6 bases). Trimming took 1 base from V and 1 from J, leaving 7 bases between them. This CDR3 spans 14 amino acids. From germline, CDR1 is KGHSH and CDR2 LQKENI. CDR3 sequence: CASSPRTENTEAFF. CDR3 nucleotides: TGTGCCAGCTCACCACGGACAGAGAACACTGAAGCTTTCTTT.

CDR3 residues: CASRQGLVGIGEQYF. The CDR3 region has the DNA TGTGCCAGCAGACAGGGGTTGGTTGGCATAGGCGAGCAGTACTTC. V gene TRBV6-5 combines with J gene TRBJ2-7, with TRBD1 matching over 7 bases. V was clipped by 6 bases and J by 6 bases; unmatched bases: 14. The CDR3 consists of 15 residues. From germline, CDR1 is MNHEY and CDR2 SVGAGI.

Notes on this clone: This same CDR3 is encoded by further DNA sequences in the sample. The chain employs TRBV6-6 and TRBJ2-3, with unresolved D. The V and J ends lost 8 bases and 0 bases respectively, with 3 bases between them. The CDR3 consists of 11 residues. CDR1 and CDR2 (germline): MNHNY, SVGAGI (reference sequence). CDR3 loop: CASSSTDTQYF. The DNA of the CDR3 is TGTGCCAGCTCTAGCACAGATACGCAGTATTTT.

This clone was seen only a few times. This CDR3 is CATSGAGGIDTQYF. Here the CDR3 DNA reads TGTGCCACCAGCGGGGCGGGAGGGATAGATACGCAGTATTTT. The chain is built from TRBV10-3 and TRBJ2-3; 9 bases fit TRBD2. The CDR3 is made up of 14 amino acids. The V gene's germline CDR1 is ENHRY and CDR2 SYGVKD. J lost 5 bases, V lost 10 bases, and 10 bases had no gene match.